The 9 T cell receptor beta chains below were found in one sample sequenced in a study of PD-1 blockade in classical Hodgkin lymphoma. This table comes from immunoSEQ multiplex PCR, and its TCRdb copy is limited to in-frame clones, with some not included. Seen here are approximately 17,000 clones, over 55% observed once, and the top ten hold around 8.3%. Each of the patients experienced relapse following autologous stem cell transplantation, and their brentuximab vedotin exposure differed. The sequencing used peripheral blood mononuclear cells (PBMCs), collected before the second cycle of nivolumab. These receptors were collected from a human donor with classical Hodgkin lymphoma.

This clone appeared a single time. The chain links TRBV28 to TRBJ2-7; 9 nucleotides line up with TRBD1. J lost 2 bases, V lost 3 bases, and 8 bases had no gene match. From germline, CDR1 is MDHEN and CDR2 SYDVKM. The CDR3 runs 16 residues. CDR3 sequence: CASSFYAGTGTYEQYF. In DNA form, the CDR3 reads TGTGCCAGCAGTTTCTACGCCGGGACAGGGACCTACGAGCAGTACTTC.

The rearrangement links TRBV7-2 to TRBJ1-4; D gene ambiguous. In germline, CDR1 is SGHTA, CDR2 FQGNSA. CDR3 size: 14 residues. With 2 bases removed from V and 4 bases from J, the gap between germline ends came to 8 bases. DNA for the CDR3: TGTGCCAGCAGCTTATTCGGGGTTAATGAAAAACTGTTTTTT. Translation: CASSLFGVNEKLFF.

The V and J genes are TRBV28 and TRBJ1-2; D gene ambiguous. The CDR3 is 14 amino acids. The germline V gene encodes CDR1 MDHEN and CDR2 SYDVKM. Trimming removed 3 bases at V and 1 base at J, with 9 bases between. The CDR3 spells CASSLSPVNYGYTF. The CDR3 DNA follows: TGTGCCAGCAGTTTGAGTCCGGTTAACTATGGCTACACCTTC.

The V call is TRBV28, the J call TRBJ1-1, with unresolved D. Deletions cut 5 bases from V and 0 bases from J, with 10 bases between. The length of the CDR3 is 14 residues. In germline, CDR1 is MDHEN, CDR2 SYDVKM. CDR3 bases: TGTGCCAGCAGTCTCCCGTTAATGAACACTGAAGCTTTCTTT. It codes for CASSLPLMNTEAFF.

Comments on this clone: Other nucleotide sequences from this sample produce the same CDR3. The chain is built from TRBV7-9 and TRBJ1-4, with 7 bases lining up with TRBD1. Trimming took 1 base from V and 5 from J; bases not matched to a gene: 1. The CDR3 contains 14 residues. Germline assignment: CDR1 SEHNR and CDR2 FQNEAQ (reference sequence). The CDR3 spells CASSLGQGNEKLFF. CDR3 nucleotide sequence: TGTGCCAGCAGCTTAGGACAGGGAAATGAAAAACTGTTTTTT.

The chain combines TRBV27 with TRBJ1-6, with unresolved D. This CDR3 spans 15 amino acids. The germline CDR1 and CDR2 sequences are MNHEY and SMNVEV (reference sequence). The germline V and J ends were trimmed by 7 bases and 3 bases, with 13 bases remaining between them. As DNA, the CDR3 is TGTGCCAGCACTTTGACTGTCTTCTATAATTCACCCCTCCACTTT. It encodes CASTLTVFYNSPLHF.

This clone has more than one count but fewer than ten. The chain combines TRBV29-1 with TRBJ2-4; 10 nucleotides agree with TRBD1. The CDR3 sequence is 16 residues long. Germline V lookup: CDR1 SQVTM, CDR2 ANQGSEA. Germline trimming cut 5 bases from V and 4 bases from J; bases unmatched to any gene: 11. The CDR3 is CSVWTGTGEIKNIQYF. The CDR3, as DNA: TGCAGCGTTTGGACCGGGACAGGGGAAATAAAAAACATTCAGTACTTC.

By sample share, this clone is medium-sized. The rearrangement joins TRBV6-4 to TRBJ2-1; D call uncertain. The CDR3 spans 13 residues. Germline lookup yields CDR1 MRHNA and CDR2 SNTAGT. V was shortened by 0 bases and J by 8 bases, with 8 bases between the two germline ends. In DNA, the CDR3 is TGTGCCAGCAGTGACTCGATAGCCGATGAGCAGTTCTTC. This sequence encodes CASSDSIADEQFF.

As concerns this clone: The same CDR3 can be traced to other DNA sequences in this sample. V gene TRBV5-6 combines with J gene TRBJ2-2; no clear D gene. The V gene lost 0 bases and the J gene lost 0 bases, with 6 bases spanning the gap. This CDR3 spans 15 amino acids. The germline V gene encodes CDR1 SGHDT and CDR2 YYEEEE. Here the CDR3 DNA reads TGTGCCAGCAGCTTGGGTGGCACGAACACCGGGGAGCTGTTTTTT. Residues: CASSLGGTNTGELFF.